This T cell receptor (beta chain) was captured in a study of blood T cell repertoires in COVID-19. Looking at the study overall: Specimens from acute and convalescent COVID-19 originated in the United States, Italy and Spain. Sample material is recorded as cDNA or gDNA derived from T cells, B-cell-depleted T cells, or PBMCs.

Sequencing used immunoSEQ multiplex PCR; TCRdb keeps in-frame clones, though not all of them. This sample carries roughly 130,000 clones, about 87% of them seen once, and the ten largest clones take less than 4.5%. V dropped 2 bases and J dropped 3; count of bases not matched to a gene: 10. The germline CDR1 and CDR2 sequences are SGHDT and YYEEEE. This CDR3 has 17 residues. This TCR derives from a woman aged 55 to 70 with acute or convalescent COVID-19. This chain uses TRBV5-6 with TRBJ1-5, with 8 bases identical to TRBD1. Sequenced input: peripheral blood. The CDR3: CASSFNAGTGSNQPQHF. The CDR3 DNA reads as TGTGCCAGCAGCTTCAATGCCGGGACAGGTTCCAATCAGCCCCAGCATTTT.